This TCR beta chain came from a study of T cell responses to AZD1222 COVID-19 vaccine. General study points: Females made up more of the donors, who were largely white British, and clonal diversity may have come out too low.

Concerning this clone itself: Its cognate antigen is unknown.

Measured with immunoSEQ multiplex PCR; TCRdb has only the in-frame clones, and not every one. Among 140,000 to 150,000 clones, 80% to 95% were seen once, and the ten largest hold about 3%. Germline trimming cut 3 bases from V and 10 bases from J; bases unmatched to any gene: 6. This CDR3 is 13 amino acids long. Looked up from germline, CDR1 is SGHTA and CDR2 is FQGNSA. J is TRBJ1-5 and V is TRBV7-2, with 7 bases matching TRBD1. The receptor comes from an adult in good health. This material consisted of peripheral blood, taken on day 0 of MenACWY control vaccination. CDR3 in amino acids: CASSFRGIRPQHF. The DNA for the CDR3 is TGTGCCAGCAGCTTCAGGGGGATACGACCCCAGCATTTT.